Sequencing of this T cell receptor (beta chain) was carried out in a study of memory CD4+ T cells and cytomegalovirus serostatus. Overall study findings and caveats: About two fifths of the roughly 150 known CMV-associated TCRbeta sequences appeared in CD4+ memory.

Of note for this clone: Its antigen is not identified.

This CDR3 has 17 residues. Germline CDR1 SNHLY, CDR2 FYNNEI. V gave up 3 bases and J gave up 8 bases; unmatched junction bases: 16. The sort gate was single viable CD3+CD4+CD8-CD45RO+ cells for memory CD4+ T cells. Total CD4+ T cells were enriched by CD4 positive selection. Repertoires were generated with immunoSEQ multiplex PCR, while TCRdb's copy carries only in-frame clones and drops some. The sample consists of about 56,000 clones, about 80% of them appearing once. Sequencing was done on a sample of memory CD4+ T cells from blood. The chain links TRBV2 to TRBJ2-1; 7 bases fit TRBD2. This TCR was sampled from an adult in good health and CMV-seropositive. The CDR3 coding sequence is TGTGCCAGCAGTGATATAAAAGGGCGGGGAGGGACCCATGAGCAGTTCTTC. Translating it yields CASSDIKGRGGTHEQFF.